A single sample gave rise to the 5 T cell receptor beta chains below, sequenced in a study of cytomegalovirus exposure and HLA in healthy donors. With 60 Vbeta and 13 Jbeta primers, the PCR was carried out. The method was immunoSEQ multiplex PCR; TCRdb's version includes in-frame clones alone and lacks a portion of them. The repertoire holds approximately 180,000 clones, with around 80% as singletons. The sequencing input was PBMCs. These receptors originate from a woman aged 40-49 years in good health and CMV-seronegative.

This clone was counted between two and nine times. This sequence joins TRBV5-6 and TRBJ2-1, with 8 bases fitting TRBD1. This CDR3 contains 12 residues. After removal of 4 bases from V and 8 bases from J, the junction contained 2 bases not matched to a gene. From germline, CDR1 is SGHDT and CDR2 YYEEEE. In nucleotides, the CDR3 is TGTGCCAGCAGCGGACAGGGAGATGAGCAGTTCTTC. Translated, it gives CASSGQGDEQFF.

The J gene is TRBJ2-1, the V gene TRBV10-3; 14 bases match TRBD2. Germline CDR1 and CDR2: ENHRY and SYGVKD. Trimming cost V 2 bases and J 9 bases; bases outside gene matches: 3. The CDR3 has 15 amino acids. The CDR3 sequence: CAISEGLAGGTEQFF. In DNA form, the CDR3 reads TGTGCCATCAGTGAGGGACTAGCGGGAGGAACTGAGCAGTTCTTC.

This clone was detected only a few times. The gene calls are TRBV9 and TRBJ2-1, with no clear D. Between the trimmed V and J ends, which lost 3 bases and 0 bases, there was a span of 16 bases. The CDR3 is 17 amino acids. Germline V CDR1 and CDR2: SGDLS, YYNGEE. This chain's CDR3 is CASSGTAPAYSYNEQFF. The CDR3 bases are TGTGCCAGCAGCGGTACGGCCCCAGCGTACTCCTACAATGAGCAGTTCTTC.

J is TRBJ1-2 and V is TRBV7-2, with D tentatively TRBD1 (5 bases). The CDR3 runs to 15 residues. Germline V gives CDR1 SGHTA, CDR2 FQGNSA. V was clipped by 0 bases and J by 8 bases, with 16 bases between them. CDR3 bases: TGTGCCAGCAGCTTAGCGTCTTTGGGGCCAGAGGGCTACACCTTC. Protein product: CASSLASLGPEGYTF.

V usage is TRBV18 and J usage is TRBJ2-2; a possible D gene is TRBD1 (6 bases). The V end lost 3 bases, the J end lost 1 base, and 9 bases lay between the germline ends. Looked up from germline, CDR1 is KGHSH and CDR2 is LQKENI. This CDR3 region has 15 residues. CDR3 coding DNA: TGTGCCAGCTCACCGGGACACCAGAACACCGGGGAGCTGTTTTTT. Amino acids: CASSPGHQNTGELFF.